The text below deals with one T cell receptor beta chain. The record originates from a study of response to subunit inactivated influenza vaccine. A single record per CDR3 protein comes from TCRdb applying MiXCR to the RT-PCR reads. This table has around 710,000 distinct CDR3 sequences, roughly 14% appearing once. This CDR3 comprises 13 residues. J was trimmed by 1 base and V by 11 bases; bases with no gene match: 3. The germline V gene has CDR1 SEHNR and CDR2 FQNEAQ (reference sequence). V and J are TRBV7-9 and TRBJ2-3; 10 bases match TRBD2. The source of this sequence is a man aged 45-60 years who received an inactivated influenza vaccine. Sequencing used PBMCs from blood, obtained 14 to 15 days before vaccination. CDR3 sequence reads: CAPGTSGTDTQYF. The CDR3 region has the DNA TGTGCCCCCGGGACTAGCGGCACAGATACGCAGTATTTT.